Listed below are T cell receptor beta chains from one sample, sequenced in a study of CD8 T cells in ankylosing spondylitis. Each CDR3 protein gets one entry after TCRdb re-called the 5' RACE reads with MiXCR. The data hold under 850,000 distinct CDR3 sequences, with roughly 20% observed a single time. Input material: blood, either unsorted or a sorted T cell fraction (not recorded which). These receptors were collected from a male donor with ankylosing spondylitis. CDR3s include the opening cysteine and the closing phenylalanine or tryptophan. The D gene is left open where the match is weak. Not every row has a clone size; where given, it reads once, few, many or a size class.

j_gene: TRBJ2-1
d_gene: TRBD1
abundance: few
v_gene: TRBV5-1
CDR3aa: CASKGQGKDEQFF
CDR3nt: TGCGCCAGCAAGGGACAGGGGAAAGATGAGCAGTTCTTC

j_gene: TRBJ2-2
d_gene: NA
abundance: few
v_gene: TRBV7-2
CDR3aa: CASSLTSGELFF
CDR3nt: TGTGCCAGCAGCTTAACGTCCGGGGAGCTGTTTTTT

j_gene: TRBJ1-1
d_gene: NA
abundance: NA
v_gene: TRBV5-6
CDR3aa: CASSAWDGGAFF
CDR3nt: TGTGCCAGCAGCGCCTGGGACGGAGGAGCTTTCTTT

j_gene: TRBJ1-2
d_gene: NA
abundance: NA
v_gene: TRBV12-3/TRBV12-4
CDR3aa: CASRPQGAYGYTF
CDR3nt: TGTGCCAGCCGACCCCAGGGTGCCTATGGCTACACCTTC

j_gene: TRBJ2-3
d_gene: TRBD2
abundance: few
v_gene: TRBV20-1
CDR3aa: CSARALLGTSKTDTQYF
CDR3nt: TGCAGTGCTAGAGCCCTACTCGGGACTAGTAAGACAGATACGCAGTATTTT

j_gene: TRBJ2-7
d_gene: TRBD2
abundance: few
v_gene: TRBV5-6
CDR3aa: CASSLGLAGYTGEQYF
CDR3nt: TGTGCCAGCAGCTTGGGACTAGCGGGATATACAGGCGAGCAGTACTTC

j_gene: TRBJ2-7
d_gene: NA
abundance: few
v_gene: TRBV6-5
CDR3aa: CASSTTPYEQYF
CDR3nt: TGTGCCAGCAGTACGACACCCTACGAGCAGTACTTC

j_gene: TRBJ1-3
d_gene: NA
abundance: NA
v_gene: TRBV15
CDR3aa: CAIQTGSGNTIYF
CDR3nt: TGTGCCATCCAGACAGGCTCTGGAAACACCATATATTTT

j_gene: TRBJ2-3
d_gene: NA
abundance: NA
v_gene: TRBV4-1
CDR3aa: CASSQVLVAGGQYF
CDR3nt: TGCGCCAGCAGCCAAGTTTTGGTTGCCGGGGGGCAGTATTTT

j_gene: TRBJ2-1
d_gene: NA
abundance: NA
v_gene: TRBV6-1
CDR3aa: CASSDEAYNEQFF
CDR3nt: TGTGCCAGCAGTGACGAAGCCTACAATGAGCAGTTCTTC

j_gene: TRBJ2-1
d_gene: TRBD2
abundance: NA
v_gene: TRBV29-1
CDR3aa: CSVPWGGGIEQFF
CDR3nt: TGCAGCGTTCCTTGGGGCGGGGGAATTGAGCAGTTCTTC

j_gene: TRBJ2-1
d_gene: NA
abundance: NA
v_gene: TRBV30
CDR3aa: CAWSVGQGYNEQFF
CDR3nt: TGTGCCTGGAGTGTAGGGCAGGGTTACAATGAGCAGTTCTTC

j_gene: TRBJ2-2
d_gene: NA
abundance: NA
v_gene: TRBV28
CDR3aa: CASRDGTTGELFF
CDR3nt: TGTGCCAGCAGGGACGGAACAACCGGGGAGCTGTTTTTT

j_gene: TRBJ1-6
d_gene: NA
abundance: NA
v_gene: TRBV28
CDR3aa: CASSLDSNSPLHF
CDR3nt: TGTGCCAGCAGTTTAGACAGTAATTCACCCCTCCACTTT

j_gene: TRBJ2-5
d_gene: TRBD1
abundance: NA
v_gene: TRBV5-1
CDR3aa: CASSRDRVTETQYF
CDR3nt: TGCGCCAGCAGCCGAGACAGGGTCACAGAGACCCAGTACTTC

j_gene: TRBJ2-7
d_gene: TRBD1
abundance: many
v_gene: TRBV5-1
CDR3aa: CASSWDRGPRDEQYF
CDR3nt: TGCGCCAGCAGCTGGGACAGGGGACCGAGGGACGAGCAGTACTTC

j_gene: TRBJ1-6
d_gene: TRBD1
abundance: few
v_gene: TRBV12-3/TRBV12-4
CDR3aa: CASSSDRVNSPLHF
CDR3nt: TGTGCCAGCAGTTCCGACAGGGTTAATTCACCCCTCCACTTT

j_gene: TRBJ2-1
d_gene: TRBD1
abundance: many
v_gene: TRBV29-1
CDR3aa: CSATTGYNEQFF
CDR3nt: TGCAGCGCTACGACAGGGTACAATGAGCAGTTCTTC

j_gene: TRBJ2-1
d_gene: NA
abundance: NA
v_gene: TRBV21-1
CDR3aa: CASSKTSGSTNEQFF
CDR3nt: TGTGCCAGCAGTAAGACTAGCGGGAGTACTAATGAGCAGTTCTTC

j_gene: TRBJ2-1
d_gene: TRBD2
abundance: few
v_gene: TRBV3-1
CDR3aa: CASSQGWLAGTNF
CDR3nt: TGTGCCAGCAGCCAAGGATGGCTAGCGGGGACCAACTTC

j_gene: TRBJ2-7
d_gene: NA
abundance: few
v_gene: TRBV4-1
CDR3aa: CASSQENRDQQYF
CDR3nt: TGCGCCAGCAGCCAGGAGAACAGGGACCAGCAGTACTTC

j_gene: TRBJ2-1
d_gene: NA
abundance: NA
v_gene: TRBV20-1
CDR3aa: CSARGAASSYNEQFF
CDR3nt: TGCAGTGCTAGAGGAGCGGCTAGCTCCTACAATGAGCAGTTCTTC

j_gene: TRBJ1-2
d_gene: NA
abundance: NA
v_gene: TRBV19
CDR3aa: CASSIGGTRTYGYTF
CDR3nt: TGTGCCAGTAGTATAGGGGGTACGCGGACCTATGGCTACACCTTC

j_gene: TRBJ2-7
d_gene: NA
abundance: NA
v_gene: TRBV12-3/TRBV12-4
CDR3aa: CASSSGDYEQYF
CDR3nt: TGTGCCAGCAGCTCAGGGGACTACGAGCAGTACTTC

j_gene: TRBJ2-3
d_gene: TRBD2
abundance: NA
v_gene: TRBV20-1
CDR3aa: CSALPSGRAQGTDTQYF
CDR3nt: TGCAGTGCCCTCCCTAGCGGGAGGGCCCAGGGCACAGATACGCAGTATTTT

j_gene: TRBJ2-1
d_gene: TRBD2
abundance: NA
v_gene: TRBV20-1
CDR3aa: CSVAPFVAGQYNEQFF
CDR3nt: TGCAGTGTAGCCCCTTTCGTAGCGGGACAATACAATGAGCAGTTCTTC

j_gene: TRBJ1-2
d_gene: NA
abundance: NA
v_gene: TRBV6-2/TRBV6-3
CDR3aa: CASHKVGQSRYGYTF
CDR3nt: TGTGCCAGCCACAAGGTCGGACAGAGTCGCTATGGCTACACCTTC

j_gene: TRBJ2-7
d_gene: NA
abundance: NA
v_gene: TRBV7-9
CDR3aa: CASSGGGADTYEQYF
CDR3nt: TGTGCCAGCAGCGGGGGCGGGGCAGATACCTACGAGCAGTACTTC

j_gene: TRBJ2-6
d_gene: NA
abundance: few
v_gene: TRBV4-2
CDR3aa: CASSQEPPGSGANVLTF
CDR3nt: TGTGCCAGCAGCCAAGAGCCCCCAGGCTCTGGGGCCAACGTCCTGACTTTC

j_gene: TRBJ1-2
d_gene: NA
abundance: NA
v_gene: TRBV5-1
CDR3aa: CASNPSGPSEEGYTF
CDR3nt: TGCGCCAGCAACCCATCGGGACCGAGCGAGGAGGGCTACACCTTC

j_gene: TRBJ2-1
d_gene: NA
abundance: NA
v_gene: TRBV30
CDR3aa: CAWTDERKPYGEQFF
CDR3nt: TGTGCCTGGACAGACGAGCGGAAGCCTTACGGTGAGCAGTTCTTC

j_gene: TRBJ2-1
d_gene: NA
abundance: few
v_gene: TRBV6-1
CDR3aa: CASSEAYEQFF
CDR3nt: TGTGCCAGCAGTGAAGCTTATGAGCAGTTCTTC

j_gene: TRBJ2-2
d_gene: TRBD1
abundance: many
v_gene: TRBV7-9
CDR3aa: CASSPSDRATGELFF
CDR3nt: TGTGCCAGCAGCCCCTCGGACAGGGCAACCGGGGAGCTGTTTTTT

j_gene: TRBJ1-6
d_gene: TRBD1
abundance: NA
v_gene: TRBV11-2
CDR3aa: CASSTTGGVDSPLHF
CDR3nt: TGTGCCAGCAGCACAACAGGGGGTGTAGATTCACCCCTCCACTTT

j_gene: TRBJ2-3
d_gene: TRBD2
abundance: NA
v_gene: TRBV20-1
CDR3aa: CSARAPGGLAPTDTQYF
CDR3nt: TGCAGTGCTAGAGCCCCGGGGGGACTAGCGCCCACAGATACGCAGTATTTT

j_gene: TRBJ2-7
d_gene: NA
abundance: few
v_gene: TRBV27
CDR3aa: CASSFGSGSYEQYF
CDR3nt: TGTGCCAGCAGTTTTGGATCAGGATCCTACGAGCAGTACTTC

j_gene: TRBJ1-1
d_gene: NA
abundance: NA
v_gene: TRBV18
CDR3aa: CASSPGPTNTEAFF
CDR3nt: TGTGCCAGCTCACCCGGACCCACCAACACTGAAGCTTTCTTT

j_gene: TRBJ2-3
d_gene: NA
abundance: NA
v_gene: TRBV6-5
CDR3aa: CASSNRVDTQYF
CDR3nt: TGTGCCAGCAGCAACAGGGTAGATACGCAGTATTTT

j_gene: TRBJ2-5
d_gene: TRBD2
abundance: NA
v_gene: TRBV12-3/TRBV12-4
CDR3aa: CASGLAGGGETQYF
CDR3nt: TGTGCCAGCGGACTAGCTGGGGGGGGGGAGACCCAGTACTTC

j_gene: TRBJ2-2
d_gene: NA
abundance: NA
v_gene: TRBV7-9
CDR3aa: CAGRVANTGELFF
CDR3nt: TGTGCCGGCAGGGTTGCGAACACCGGGGAGCTGTTTTTT

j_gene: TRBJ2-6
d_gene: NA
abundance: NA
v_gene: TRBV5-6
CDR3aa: CASSSGAGSGANVLTF
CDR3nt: TGTGCCAGCAGCTCGGGGGCCGGCTCTGGGGCCAACGTCCTGACTTTC

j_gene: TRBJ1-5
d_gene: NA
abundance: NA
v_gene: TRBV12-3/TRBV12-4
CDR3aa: CASSFIGAAQPQHF
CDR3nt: TGTGCCAGCAGTTTTATCGGGGCGGCTCAGCCCCAGCATTTT

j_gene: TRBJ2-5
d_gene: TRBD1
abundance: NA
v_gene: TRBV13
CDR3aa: CASSLGTGAGETQYF
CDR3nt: TGTGCCAGCAGCTTAGGGACAGGGGCGGGAGAGACCCAGTACTTC